This passage covers 22 T cell receptor beta chains from one sample sequenced in a study of PD-1 blockade in mismatch repair-deficient tumors. TCRdb's table, derived via immunoSEQ multiplex PCR, lists solely in-frame clones and lacks some. This sample has 20,000 to 30,000 clones, with approximately 84% found just once. Material: PBMCs, obtained before pembrolizumab treatment. These receptors were taken from an adult with mismatch repair-deficient cancer.

The chain has TRBV9 and TRBJ2-5, with D perhaps TRBD2 (7 bases). This CDR3 is built from 14 residues. Trimming stripped 3 bases from V and 7 bases from J, with 16 bases between. The germline gives CDR1 SGDLS, CDR2 YYNGEE. The CDR3 DNA reads TGTGCCAGCAGCGCTAAAGGAGGGGGGGGGACCCAGTACTTC. Translated, it gives CASSAKGGGGTQYF.

This chain's CDR3 is CASSLWRTTNEKLFF. CDR3 DNA: TGTGCCAGCAGCCTTTGGAGAACAACTAATGAAAAACTGTTTTTT. The chain is built from TRBV11-3 and TRBJ1-4, with D uncertain. This CDR3 is 15 amino acids long. V shed 5 bases and J shed 0 bases, with 10 bases lying between them. The germline V gene encodes CDR1 SGHNT and CDR2 YENEEA.

CDR3 sequence (DNA): TGCGCCAGCAGCCAAGGGCCGGGAGTAGGTATAGTACGCAATGAGCAGTTCTTC. Translated, it gives CASSQGPGVGIVRNEQFF. V gene TRBV4-1 combines with J gene TRBJ2-1; possible D gene TRBD2, 6 bases. The germline V gene encodes CDR1 MGHRA and CDR2 YSYEKL. V was pared by 1 base and J by 6 bases, with 22 bases between. The CDR3 sequence is 18 residues long.

The V gene is TRBV7-2, the J gene TRBJ2-1; no clear D. Trimming pared 1 base from V and 3 bases from J, leaving 7 bases between. There are 14 residues in the CDR3. Germline CDR1 is SGHTA and CDR2 is FQGNSA. CDR3 sequence (DNA): TGTGCCAGCAGCTTAGATCCAAACTACAATGAGCAGTTCTTC. Protein: CASSLDPNYNEQFF. The full variable domain, with the rest looked up from reference TRBV7-2 and TRBJ2-1, is GAGVSQSPSNKVTEKGKDVELRCDPISGHTALYWYRQSLGQGLEFLIYFQGNSAPDKSGLPSDRFSAERTGGSVSTLTIQRTQQEDSAVYLCASSLDPNYNEQFFGPGTRLTVL.

The chain uses TRBV25-1 and TRBJ2-1; TRBD2 matches 10 bases. The CDR3 length is 15 residues. V shed 6 bases, J shed 7 bases, and the junction held 9 bases outside the gene matches. Per germline, CDR1 MGHDK and CDR2 SYGVNS. The CDR3 DNA follows: TGTGCCAGCAGCTTAGCGGGAGGTACGGAGAATGAGCAGTTCTTC. It is translated as CASSLAGGTENEQFF.

This rearrangement joins TRBV6-1 to TRBJ2-5, with a possible D match to TRBD2 (5 bases). This CDR3 contains 15 residues. Germline values: CDR1 MNHNS, CDR2 SASEGT. Trimming took 3 bases from V and 2 from J, leaving 13 bases between them. The chain's CDR3 is CASSEQDWIQETQYF. For the CDR3, the DNA is TGTGCCAGCAGTGAGCAGGACTGGATACAAGAGACCCAGTACTTC.

V gene TRBV27 combines with J gene TRBJ1-1; D unresolved. From germline, CDR1 is MNHEY and CDR2 SMNVEV (reference sequence). The CDR3 extends over 14 amino acids. Trimming left V 2 bases short and J 4 bases short, with 11 bases between. The CDR3 nucleotides are TGTGCCAGCAGTTTAGCGGGCGAAGGCACTGAAGCTTTCTTT. Residues: CASSLAGEGTEAFF.

This clone was recorded only once. The rearrangement joins TRBV19 to TRBJ2-5; TRBD2 aligns across 11 bases. V gave up 8 bases and J gave up 5 bases; unmatched junction bases: 16. Germline values: CDR1 LNHDA, CDR2 SQIVND (reference sequence). The CDR3 sequence is 17 residues long. The CDR3: CASSSHTSGRSSETQYF. DNA for the CDR3: TGTGCCAGTTCCAGCCACACTAGCGGGAGATCTAGTGAGACCCAGTACTTC.

J is TRBJ1-1 and V is TRBV19; perhaps TRBD1 as D (6 bases). The V end was cut by 11 bases, the J end by 0 bases, with 16 bases between. CDR3 length: 14 residues. Germline V CDR1 and CDR2: LNHDA, SQIVND (reference sequence). CDR3 amino acids: CASYTGGLNTEAFF. The CDR3 nucleotides read TGTGCCTCATACACCGGGGGGCTGAACACTGAAGCTTTCTTT.

The rearrangement links TRBV21-1 to TRBJ2-1; TRBD1 reflects the table's D call only, with no check against the DNA. TRBV21-1 is deemed a pseudogene. The length of the CDR3 is 14 residues. CDR3 sequence: CASTARPQGNEQFF. In DNA form, the CDR3 reads TGTGCCAGCACCGCACGTCCGCAGGGGAATGAGCAGTTCTTC.

The V and J genes are TRBV29-1 and TRBJ1-4; D is perhaps TRBD1 (5 bases). Trimming left V 4 bases short and J 8 bases short, with 14 bases between. The germline V gene has CDR1 SQVTM and CDR2 ANQGSEA. The CDR3 is made up of 13 amino acids. This CDR3 reads CSVGGRGGEKLFF. CDR3 DNA: TGCAGCGTTGGCGGTAGGGGAGGCGAAAAACTGTTTTTT. The complete variable domain, with remaining parts taken from reference TRBV29-1 and TRBJ1-4, reads SAVISQKPSRDICQRGTSLTIQCQVDSQVTMMFWYRQQPGQSLTLIATANQGSEATYESGFVIDKFPISRPNLTFSTLTVSNMSPEDSSIYLCSVGGRGGEKLFFGSGTQLSVL.

CDR3 in DNA: TGTGCCAGCAGCCCATTGGCCCACCTGAGGGAGCAGTTCTTC. Translated: CASSPLAHLREQFF. The rearrangement joins TRBV7-3 to TRBJ2-1; D unresolved. CDR1 and CDR2 from the germline V gene are SGHTA and FQGTGA. V lost 5 bases and J 10 bases, leaving 18 bases between the germline ends. CDR3 length: 14 amino acids.

The gene calls are TRBV5-1 and TRBJ2-7, with a tentative D call TRBD1 (5 bases). Germline V gene sequence: CDR1 SGHRS, CDR2 YFSETQ. Trimming shortened V by 5 bases and J by 3 bases, and 9 bases separated the two germline ends. The CDR3 totals 12 residues. The chain's CDR3 is CASSRGNYEQYF. The CDR3 DNA follows: TGCGCCAGCAGTAGGGGAAACTACGAGCAGTACTTC. Complete variable domain (other parts from reference TRBV5-1 and TRBJ2-7): KAGVTQTPRYLIKTRGQQVTLSCSPISGHRSVSWYQQTPGQGLQFLFEYFSETQRNKGNFPGRFSGRQFSNSRSEMNVSTLELGDSALYLCASSRGNYEQYFGPGTRLTVT.

Here the CDR3 DNA reads TGTGCCAGCAGCTTCACGGACAGTTACAATCAGCCCCAGCATTTT. Its translation: CASSFTDSYNQPQHF. This sequence joins TRBV7-9 and TRBJ1-5; perhaps TRBD1 as D (6 bases). Between the trimmed V and J ends, which lost 3 bases and 3 bases, there was a span of 12 bases. Germline V gene sequence: CDR1 SEHNR, CDR2 FQNEAQ (reference sequence). The CDR3 consists of 15 residues.

This clone was seen a handful of times. This chain connects TRBV7-6 to TRBJ2-1; 11 bases are shared with TRBD2. CDR1 and CDR2 from the germline V gene are SGHVS and FNYEAQ. The V segment lost 5 bases and the J segment 4 bases; nucleotides outside the gene matches: 10. The CDR3 consists of 17 residues. CDR3 coding DNA: TGTGCCAGCAGCCCCACGGCACTAGCGGGAGCTTACAATGAGCAGTTCTTC. This encodes CASSPTALAGAYNEQFF.

This rearrangement joins TRBV27 to TRBJ2-1; TRBD1 matches 9 bases. This CDR3 spans 15 amino acids. Germline CDR1 and CDR2: MNHEY and SMNVEV (reference sequence). The V gene end was trimmed by 6 bases and the J gene end by 1 base; junction bases not matched to a gene: 4. CDR3 sequence reads: CASRAGTGSYNEQFF. CDR3 coding DNA: TGTGCCAGCAGAGCCGGGACAGGGTCCTACAATGAGCAGTTCTTC.

This sequence joins TRBV28 and TRBJ2-7, with 9 bases that match TRBD1. Germline loops: CDR1 MDHEN, CDR2 SYDVKM. The CDR3 contains 14 residues. J was trimmed by 6 bases and V by 2 bases; bases with no gene match: 5. CDR3 nucleotides: TGTGCCAGCAGTTTACCGGGACAGGGTCTCGAGCAGTACTTC. It encodes CASSLPGQGLEQYF.

The genes are TRBV30 and TRBJ1-4; 7 bases agree with TRBD1. CDR3 length: 19 amino acids. Trimming removed 3 bases from V and 0 bases from J; junction bases left unmatched: 16. Germline lookup yields CDR1 GTSNPN and CDR2 SVGIG (reference sequence). CDR3 nucleotide sequence: TGTGCCTGGAGCGCAGGGAAGGTGACAGGGCTTGCAACTAATGAAAAACTGTTTTTT. Translation: CAWSAGKVTGLATNEKLFF.

The gene calls are TRBV7-3 and TRBJ2-1, with 9 bases fitting TRBD2. V was clipped by 1 base and J by 4 bases; unmatched bases: 11. Germline V CDR1 and CDR2: SGHTA, FQGTGA. This CDR3 is 18 amino acids long. DNA for the CDR3: TGTGCCAGCAGCTTAAGGGGCATAGCGGGAGCAGGGTACAATGAGCAGTTCTTC. It is translated as CASSLRGIAGAGYNEQFF.

The rearrangement uses TRBV9 and TRBJ2-7; 8 bases align to TRBD2. Trimming removed 0 bases from V and 5 bases from J; junction bases left unmatched: 10. There are 16 residues in the CDR3. CDR1 and CDR2 (germline): SGDLS, YYNGEE. As DNA, the CDR3 is TGTGCCAGCAGCGTAGACGCCGGGAGGGCGGGAGACGAGCAGTACTTC. This gives the protein CASSVDAGRAGDEQYF.

This rearrangement joins TRBV2 to TRBJ2-1; D may be TRBD2 (5 bases). Germline V gives CDR1 SNHLY, CDR2 FYNNEI. The CDR3 is 14 amino acids. Trimming cost V 7 bases and J 3 bases, with 13 bases left between them. The CDR3 DNA reads as TGTGCCAGCAAGAGTGGAGCGGACTACAATGAGCAGTTCTTC. Residues: CASKSGADYNEQFF.

The V gene is TRBV29-1, the J gene TRBJ2-7, with D maybe TRBD2 (5 bases). CDR1 is SQVTM, CDR2 ANQGSEA, per germline. Trimming pared 3 bases from V and 1 base from J, leaving 10 bases between. This CDR3 region has 13 residues. The CDR3 bases are TGCAGCGTTGAGGATCCGGGGTCCTACGAGCAGTACTTC. The encoded protein is CSVEDPGSYEQYF.